The 30 T cell receptor beta chains listed next were all sequenced from one sample in a study of shared T cell receptors in the human thymus. Clones were sequenced by immunoSEQ multiplex PCR, and TCRdb holds only the in-frame ones, with some missing. Here the sample spans more than 550,000 clones, 70% to 90% being singletons. The data were also submitted as part of a second study, on human thymus T cells.

Sequencing used thymocytes. The origin of the receptors is a girl less than two years old with a congenital heart defect.

The chain links TRBV4-1 to TRBJ2-7; 8 bases line up with TRBD2. Germline-derived CDR1 and CDR2 are MGHRA and YSYEKL. The CDR3 contains 16 residues. V dropped 2 bases and J dropped 4; count of bases not matched to a gene: 10. CDR3 sequence reads: CASSQKNQGLAYEQYF. The CDR3 DNA sequence: TGCGCCAGCAGCCAAAAAAACCAAGGACTAGCTTACGAGCAGTACTTC.

This chain links TRBV29-1 with TRBJ1-5; D not resolved. Looked up from germline, CDR1 is SQVTM and CDR2 is ANQGSEA. The V end was cut by 4 bases, the J end by 6 bases, with 19 bases between. The CDR3 spans 15 residues. The CDR3 sequence is CSVALSTEGGQPQHF. In DNA, the CDR3 is TGCAGCGTTGCACTCTCAACAGAAGGTGGTCAGCCCCAGCATTTT.

The V and J genes are TRBV4-3 and TRBJ2-3; D may be TRBD2 (6 bases). The CDR3 is 22 amino acids. Germline V gene data show CDR1 as LGHNA and CDR2 as YSLEER. V was pared by 0 bases and J by 2 bases, with 30 bases between. DNA of the CDR3: TGCGCCAGCAGCCAAGATACCCCCGGGCGGGCGGGGAGAATTTTCCCCACAGATACGCAGTATTTT. This gives the protein CASSQDTPGRAGRIFPTDTQYF.

V gene TRBV5-1 combines with J gene TRBJ2-2, with 8 bases lining up with TRBD2. Germline V gene lookup returns CDR1 SGHRS and CDR2 YFSETQ. The CDR3 extends over 14 amino acids. The junction had 9 bases not matched to a gene; V was cut back by 8 bases and J by 6 bases. CDR3 in DNA: TGCGCCAGTAGTACGGGGGGGCCCTCCGGGGAGCTGTTTTTT. It yields the protein CASSTGGPSGELFF.

V gene TRBV13 combines with J gene TRBJ1-1, with D uncertain. Per germline, CDR1 PRHDT and CDR2 FYEKMQ (reference sequence). V lost 4 bases and J lost 6, with 21 bases in between. CDR3 size: 16 residues. The CDR3 nucleotides are TGTGCCAGCAGCTCATTATTCAAAGGACGGAGGTCTGAAGCTTTCTTT. Its translation: CASSSLFKGRRSEAFF.

The rearrangement links TRBV6-5 to TRBJ2-1, with D hard to call. Between the trimmed V and J ends, which lost 2 bases and 0 bases, there was a span of 11 bases. Germline-derived CDR1 and CDR2 are MNHEY and SVGAGI. The CDR3 totals 16 residues. As DNA, the CDR3 is TGTGCCAGCAGTTACATCCGGGTGCCCTCCTACAATGAGCAGTTCTTC. It is translated as CASSYIRVPSYNEQFF.

This rearrangement joins TRBV7-6 to TRBJ2-1, with 8 bases that match TRBD2. The CDR3 runs to 15 residues. Germline V CDR1 and CDR2: SGHVS, FNYEAQ. Trimming at V came to 5 bases and at J to 4 bases, leaving 7 bases not matched to a gene. In nucleotides, the CDR3 is TGTGCCAGCAGCCCTAGCGGGCGGGCATACAATGAGCAGTTCTTC. As protein: CASSPSGRAYNEQFF.

CDR3 in amino acids: CASSEGPGTAYNEQFF. The DNA for the CDR3 is TGTGCCAGCAGTGAAGGTCCTGGGACAGCCTACAATGAGCAGTTCTTC. The chain uses TRBV6-1 and TRBJ2-1, with 7 positions matching TRBD1. Germline V lookup: CDR1 MNHNS, CDR2 SASEGT. V was clipped by 1 base and J by 2 bases; unmatched bases: 5. This CDR3 region has 16 residues.

V usage is TRBV19 and J usage is TRBJ2-3; TRBD1 matches at 7 bases. The junction had 12 bases not matched to a gene; V was cut back by 10 bases and J by 2 bases. Germline CDR1 reads LNHDA; CDR2 reads SQIVND (reference sequence). The CDR3 runs 15 residues. DNA for the CDR3: TGTGCCACCGAAGACCCGGGACAGATCACAGATACGCAGTATTTT. This encodes CATEDPGQITDTQYF.

The V call is TRBV7-9, the J call TRBJ1-2, with TRBD1 identical over 9 bases. CDR3 length: 15 residues. V lost 4 bases and J lost 3; bases outside the gene matches: 6. Germline V gene data show CDR1 as SEHNR and CDR2 as FQNEAQ (reference sequence). CDR3: CASSCIQGADYGYTF. The CDR3 coding sequence is TGTGCCAGCAGCTGCATACAGGGGGCCGACTATGGCTACACCTTC.

The rearrangement links TRBV18 to TRBJ2-7, with 9 bases aligning to TRBD1. The germline CDR1 and CDR2 sequences are KGHSH and LQKENI. CDR3 length: 15 residues. With V trimmed by 4 bases and J by 5 bases, 9 bases remained unmatched. The chain's CDR3 is CASSHLTGGGNEQYF. The CDR3, as DNA: TGTGCCAGCTCACACTTGACAGGGGGTGGAAACGAGCAGTACTTC.

The chain joins TRBV7-2 to TRBJ2-7; D might be TRBD1 (6 bases). This CDR3 comprises 15 residues. Germline CDR1 SGHTA, CDR2 FQGNSA. The V end was cut by 1 base, the J end by 4 bases, with 14 bases between. CDR3 residues: CASSLEVGGQYEQYF. The CDR3 DNA reads as TGTGCCAGCAGCTTAGAGGTTGGTGGACAGTACGAGCAGTACTTC.

The rearrangement uses TRBV29-1 and TRBJ1-2; no clear D. Germline-derived CDR1 and CDR2 are SQVTM and ANQGSEA. The CDR3 is made up of 17 amino acids. V was clipped by 3 bases and J by 2 bases, with 22 bases between them. The CDR3 loop reads CSVDKEQLPNLNYGYTF. In DNA form, the CDR3 reads TGCAGCGTTGATAAGGAGCAGCTACCCAATCTAAACTATGGCTACACCTTC.

The rearrangement uses TRBV5-1 and TRBJ2-7, with 7 bases fitting TRBD1. Germline CDR1 is SGHRS and CDR2 is YFSETQ. V shed 4 bases and J 7 bases; nucleotides not matched to a gene: 8. The length of the CDR3 is 13 residues. The CDR3, as DNA: TGCGCCAGCAGCGGAACAGGGGTTGGAGAGCAGTACTTC. This encodes CASSGTGVGEQYF.

The rearrangement links TRBV11-2 to TRBJ1-2; D may be TRBD1 (6 bases). Germline V gives CDR1 SGHAT, CDR2 FQNNGV. The CDR3 contains 14 residues. Between the trimmed V and J ends, which lost 5 bases and 6 bases, there was a span of 16 bases. The CDR3 region has the DNA TGTGCCAGCAGCCCAAGGACAGAAAAGCATGGCTACACCTTC. As protein: CASSPRTEKHGYTF.

The DNA for the CDR3 is TGCGCCAGCAGCCAAGTGGGGGCAGGGTTTGGCGGCTACACCTTC. Protein sequence: CASSQVGAGFGGYTF. The chain combines TRBV4-3 with TRBJ1-2; TRBD1 might be the D (6 bases). Trimming shortened V by 1 base and J by 8 bases, and 17 bases separated the two germline ends. This CDR3 is 15 amino acids long. CDR1 LGHNA and CDR2 YSLEER come from the germline V gene.

This rearrangement joins TRBV7-9 to TRBJ2-3, with 16 nucleotides matching TRBD2. The CDR3 is 19 amino acids. CDR1 is SEHNR and CDR2 is FQNEAQ in the germline V gene (reference sequence). The ends lost 4 bases at V and 2 bases at J; junction bases unmatched: 9. CDR3 residues: CASSSVKGLAGGATDTQYF. CDR3 sequence (DNA): TGTGCCAGCAGCTCAGTAAAGGGACTAGCGGGGGGGGCCACAGATACGCAGTATTTT.

The rearrangement links TRBV6-1 to TRBJ1-2, with 7 positions matching TRBD1. V lost 8 bases, J lost 2 bases, and 11 bases stayed unmatched. The CDR3 contains 15 residues. Germline V lookup: CDR1 MNHNS, CDR2 SASEGT. This chain's CDR3 is CASSSLKGQNYGYTF. CDR3 sequence (DNA): TGTGCCAGCTCCTCTCTAAAGGGACAGAACTATGGCTACACCTTC.

The chain links TRBV7-9 to TRBJ2-7, with 13 bases identical to TRBD2. The CDR3 extends over 17 amino acids. The junction had 8 bases not matched to a gene; V was cut back by 5 bases and J by 1 base. The germline gives CDR1 SEHNR, CDR2 FQNEAQ (reference sequence). CDR3 sequence: CASSGGLAGEISYEQYF. The CDR3 DNA follows: TGTGCCAGCAGCGGTGGACTAGCGGGGGAAATTTCCTACGAGCAGTACTTC.

This clone is a singleton in its sample. The chain combines TRBV11-2 with TRBJ1-1; D remains unclear. The length of the CDR3 is 14 residues. Germline V gene lookup returns CDR1 SGHAT and CDR2 FQNNGV. V was cut by 3 bases and J by 0 bases, with 8 bases left in between. CDR3 DNA sequence: TGTGCCAGCAGCTTTACAGAATTGAACACTGAAGCTTTCTTT. Translation: CASSFTELNTEAFF.

This chain links TRBV10-3 with TRBJ1-1; unclear D gene. V was shortened by 2 bases and J by 0 bases, with 7 bases between the two germline ends. The CDR3 consists of 14 residues. Germline CDR1 is ENHRY and CDR2 is SYGVKD. CDR3 region: CAISEQRVNTEAFF. CDR3 coding DNA: TGTGCCATCAGTGAGCAACGGGTGAACACTGAAGCTTTCTTT.

This chain links TRBV6-6 with TRBJ1-5, with a possible D match to TRBD1 (5 bases). Germline CDR1 and CDR2: MNHNY and SVGAGI (reference sequence). Between the trimmed V and J ends, which lost 7 bases and 3 bases, there was a span of 13 bases. This CDR3 contains 14 residues. The CDR3 DNA reads TGTGCCAGCACTGGGGCCGCCTTCAATCAGCCCCAGCATTTT. Its translation is CASTGAAFNQPQHF.

The V call is TRBV2, the J call TRBJ1-1, with D unresolved. Deletions cut 1 base from V and 2 bases from J, with 17 bases between. The CDR3 extends over 17 amino acids. Germline V gene lookup returns CDR1 SNHLY and CDR2 FYNNEI. CDR3: CASSEELPYSHNTEAFF. CDR3 bases: TGTGCCAGCAGTGAAGAGCTCCCTTATTCGCATAACACTGAAGCTTTCTTT.

In its sample, this clone was seen once. An end of the junction does not agree with germline; a read error may underlie this. This chain connects TRBV4-1 to TRBJ1-1; D gene ambiguous. Germline CDR1 MGHRA, CDR2 YSYEKL. The CDR3 covers 17 residues. Here the CDR3 reads CDSSQDSGRRRNTEAFF. Written as DNA, the CDR3 is TGCGACAGCAGCCAAGACTCTGGCAGGAGGAGGAACACTGAAGCTTTCTTT.

This sequence joins TRBV5-1 and TRBJ2-7; 15 positions match TRBD2. CDR1 and CDR2 (germline): SGHRS, YFSETQ. The V gene end was trimmed by 3 bases and the J gene end by 5 bases; junction bases not matched to a gene: 12. The CDR3 contains 18 residues. In DNA, the CDR3 is TGCGCCAGCAGCTGGGGACTAGCGGGGGGACCCTTTTCCCACGAGCAGTACTTC. This translates into CASSWGLAGGPFSHEQYF.

V and J are TRBV6-1 and TRBJ1-2, with 8 bases fitting TRBD1. The CDR3 consists of 14 residues. Germline V gene sequence: CDR1 MNHNS, CDR2 SASEGT. V trimming: 10 bases; J trimming: 4 bases; junction bases outside the gene matches: 11. The CDR3 reads CAISPGGSLYGYTF. The DNA for the CDR3 is TGTGCCATTTCTCCAGGGGGCAGTCTCTATGGCTACACCTTC.

J is TRBJ2-5 and V is TRBV4-1, with 9 bases aligning to TRBD1. This CDR3 is 20 amino acids long. V lost 0 bases, J lost 1 base, and 15 bases stayed unmatched. The germline gives CDR1 MGHRA, CDR2 YSYEKL. CDR3 nucleotides: TGCGCCAGCAGCCAAGAATTTAACCGGGGACAGGGTCAGATCCAAGAGACCCAGTACTTC. Its translation is CASSQEFNRGQGQIQETQYF.

This rearrangement joins TRBV5-1 to TRBJ2-2; maybe TRBD2 (5 bases). Trimming stripped 4 bases from V and 6 bases from J, with 13 bases between. CDR1 and CDR2 from the germline V gene are SGHRS and YFSETQ. The CDR3 has 14 amino acids. The CDR3 region is CASSPGLPAGELFF. CDR3 sequence (DNA): TGCGCCAGCAGCCCTGGACTCCCTGCCGGGGAGCTGTTTTTT.

The V call is TRBV15, the J call TRBJ1-1; unclear D gene. This CDR3 has 13 residues. V was trimmed by 5 bases and J by 6 bases, leaving 13 bases between them. Looked up from germline, CDR1 is LNHNV and CDR2 is YYDKDF (reference sequence). Here the CDR3 reads CATSSKYGSEAFF. DNA of the CDR3: TGTGCCACCAGCTCTAAATATGGTTCTGAAGCTTTCTTT.

The V and J genes are TRBV29-1 and TRBJ1-4, with a possible D match to TRBD1 (6 bases). Trimming pared 6 bases from V and 5 bases from J, leaving 22 bases between. CDR3 length: 16 amino acids. Looked up from germline, CDR1 is SQVTM and CDR2 is ANQGSEA. This CDR3 reads CSVLNGADRSNEKLFF. CDR3 sequence (DNA): TGCAGCGTCCTGAATGGGGCCGACAGGTCAAATGAAAAACTGTTTTTT.